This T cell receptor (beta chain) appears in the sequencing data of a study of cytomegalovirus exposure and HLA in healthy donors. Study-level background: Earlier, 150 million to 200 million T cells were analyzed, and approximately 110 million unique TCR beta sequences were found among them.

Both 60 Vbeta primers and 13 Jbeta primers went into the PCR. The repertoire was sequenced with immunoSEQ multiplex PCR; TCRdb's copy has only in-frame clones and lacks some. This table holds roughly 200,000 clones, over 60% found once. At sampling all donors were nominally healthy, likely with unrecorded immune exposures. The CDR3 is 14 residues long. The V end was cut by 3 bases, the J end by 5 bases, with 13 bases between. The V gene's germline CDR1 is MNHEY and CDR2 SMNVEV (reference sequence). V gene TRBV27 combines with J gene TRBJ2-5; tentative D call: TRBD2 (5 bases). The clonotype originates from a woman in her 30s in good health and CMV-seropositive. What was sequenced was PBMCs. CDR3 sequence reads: CASSFWRLKETQYF. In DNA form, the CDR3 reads TGTGCCAGCAGTTTTTGGAGGCTGAAGGAGACCCAGTACTTC.